This entry lists 8 T cell receptor beta chains sequenced from one sample in a study of cytomegalovirus exposure and HLA in healthy donors. With 60 Vbeta and 13 Jbeta primers, the PCR was carried out. TCRdb keeps only in-frame clones here, not all; method: immunoSEQ multiplex PCR. The data hold over 75,000 clones, with roughly 80% observed a single time. Sequences were obtained from PBMCs. The receptors shown here come from a middle-aged man in good health and CMV-seropositive.

The rearrangement joins TRBV4-2 to TRBJ2-7; a possible D gene is TRBD2 (5 bases). CDR3 length: 12 amino acids. The V end lost 1 base, the J end lost 6 bases, and 7 bases lay between the germline ends. Germline lookup yields CDR1 LGHNA and CDR2 YNFKEQ. Here the CDR3 reads CASSQAEGEQYF. The CDR3 bases are TGTGCCAGCAGCCAAGCTGAGGGCGAGCAGTACTTC.

This clone showed up just a few times. The chain recombines TRBV5-6 with TRBJ2-1, with 8 bases that match TRBD2. The CDR3 covers 13 residues. CDR1 is SGHDT, CDR2 YYEEEE, per germline. J was trimmed by 9 bases and V by 0 bases; bases with no gene match: 2. The CDR3 nucleotides read TGTGCCAGCAGCTTGGCCGCGGGGGGTGAGCAGTTCTTC. This codes for CASSLAAGGEQFF.

The V gene is TRBV9, the J gene TRBJ1-6, with D perhaps TRBD1 (6 bases). The CDR3 loop spans 15 amino acids. The V gene's germline CDR1 is SGDLS and CDR2 YYNGEE. The V end was cut by 3 bases, the J end by 7 bases, with 14 bases between. The CDR3 DNA is TGTGCCAGCAGCGCCTCAGGACAGCCGAATTCACCCCTCCACTTT. Encoded protein: CASSASGQPNSPLHF.

This chain links TRBV6-6 with TRBJ2-1, with D possibly being TRBD1 (6 bases). CDR3 size: 16 residues. V was trimmed by 6 bases and J by 0 bases, leaving 15 bases between them. Germline-derived CDR1 and CDR2 are MNHNY and SVGAGI (reference sequence). The CDR3 region is CASRTNRDNSYNEQFF. Here the CDR3 DNA reads TGTGCCAGCAGAACAAACCGGGACAACTCCTACAATGAGCAGTTCTTC.

This chain uses TRBV27 with TRBJ2-3; 10 bases align to TRBD1. Unmatched junction bases numbered 11, after V lost 7 bases and J lost 1 base. Germline-derived CDR1 and CDR2 are MNHEY and SMNVEV (reference sequence). There are 17 residues in the CDR3. CDR3 sequence: CASTPHGGTGGTDTQYF. Written as DNA, the CDR3 is TGTGCCAGCACCCCCCACGGGGGGACAGGGGGCACAGATACGCAGTATTTT.

This chain links TRBV9 with TRBJ2-1; 13 bases map to TRBD2. CDR3 length: 19 residues. Germline V gives CDR1 SGDLS, CDR2 YYNGEE. Trimming cost V 4 bases and J 7 bases; bases outside gene matches: 17. CDR3 coding DNA: TGTGCCAGCAGCTCCCTGACAGGGAGGGGGACTAGCGGGGTTAATGAGCAGTTCTTC. Translation: CASSSLTGRGTSGVNEQFF.

CDR3 in amino acids: CASSSRTSGYNEQFF. CDR3 nucleotide sequence: TGTGCCAGCAGTTCCCGGACTAGCGGATACAATGAGCAGTTCTTC. V usage is TRBV27 and J usage is TRBJ2-1; 10 bases line up with TRBD2. The CDR3 length is 15 residues. Germline values: CDR1 MNHEY, CDR2 SMNVEV (reference sequence). V shed 4 bases and J 4 bases; nucleotides not matched to a gene: 4.

The CDR3 DNA follows: TGTGCCAGCAGCCACGGGGGAGGCACTGAAGCTTTCTTT. Its translation is CASSHGGGTEAFF. V usage is TRBV6-6 and J usage is TRBJ1-1; TRBD1 is a possible D gene (5 bases). With 6 bases removed from V and 4 bases from J, the gap between germline ends came to 12 bases. Germline V gene data show CDR1 as MNHNY and CDR2 as SVGAGI (reference sequence). This CDR3 has 13 residues.